This T cell receptor (beta chain) comes out of a study of metastatic and nonmetastatic thyroid tumors. This clone was counted between two and nine times. The CDR3 consists of 13 residues. V was trimmed by 2 bases and J by 7 bases, leaving 11 bases between them. CDR1 and CDR2 (germline): MNHNS, SASEGT. Patients had received no treatment of any kind before thyroid surgery. MiXCR re-clonotyped the PCR reads for TCRdb. The sample has about 15,000 clones, about 25% seen once. The V and J genes are TRBV6-1 and TRBJ1-2; TRBD1 might be the D (5 bases). The sequencing sample was made of tumor tissue. This sequence originates from a female donor with papillary thyroid cancer or a benign thyroid nodule (not recorded which). Some clones in this sample may be carry-over from other donors' samples. This chain's CDR3 is CASSEKGPSGYTF. Here the CDR3 DNA reads TGTGCCAGCAGTGAAAAGGGGCCGTCTGGCTACACCTTC.